A selection of T cell receptor beta chains follows, all from one sample in a study of T cells after yellow fever vaccination. TCRdb ran MiXCR on the 5' RACE reads and lists one entry per CDR3 protein. The sample lists some 9,600 distinct CDR3 sequences; around 4.8% were seen once. The starting material was PBMCs, either bulk or a sorted T-cell subset (CD4+, CD8+, memory, or dextramer-sorted; not recorded which), obtained less than 18 days after the first yellow fever vaccination. Every receptor here comes from a man aged 18-30 years who received the YFV17D yellow fever vaccine. Both conserved end residues are part of each CDR3. D genes are given only for firm matches. Some rows mark clone size as missing; the rest say once, few, many or name a class of expanded clone.

j_gene | abundance | v_gene | d_gene | len | CDR3nt | CDR3aa
TRBJ1-2 | many | TRBV5-1 | TRBD1 | 15 | TGCGCCAGCAGCTTGAACCCAGGGGGACACTATGGCTACACCTTC | CASSLNPGGHYGYTF
TRBJ2-1 | medium-sized | TRBV3-1 | TRBD2 | 15 | TGTGCCAGCAGCCCGACTAGCGGGGGGGGCAATGAGCAGTTCTTC | CASSPTSGGGNEQFF
TRBJ2-7 | many | TRBV7-9 | TRBD2 | 17 | TGTGCCAGCAGACCCCTTTCTTCTAGCGCGGGGGCCTACGAGCAGTACTTC | CASRPLSSSAGAYEQYF
TRBJ2-7 | many | TRBV5-1 | TRBD2 | 17 | TGCGCCAGCAGCTTGGACCCGCGGGGGGCCTCTCCCCACGAGCAGTACTTC | CASSLDPRGASPHEQYF
TRBJ2-3 | medium-sized | TRBV15 | TRBD2 | 17 | TGTGCCACCAGCACGGGAGGGACTAGCGGGGGCACAGATACGCAGTATTTT | CATSTGGTSGGTDTQYF
TRBJ2-7 | medium-sized | TRBV4-3 | NA | 16 | TGCGCCAGCAGCCAAGATGCGGCAAGTGGGACCAACGAGCAGTACTTC | CASSQDAASGTNEQYF
TRBJ1-5 | NA | TRBV11-2 | NA | 14 | TGTGCCAGCAGCCCAGTCAATAGCAATCAGCCCCAGCATTTT | CASSPVNSNQPQHF
TRBJ1-1 | medium-sized | TRBV6-5 | NA | 13 | TGTGCCAGCAGCCTCGGGGGCATGTCTGAAGCTTTCTTT | CASSLGGMSEAFF
TRBJ1-4 | many | TRBV3-1 | NA | 22 | TGTGCCAGCAGCCAGGCAAATAGGCTTTTAGGAGTGCTCTTTTCAACTAATGAAAAACTGTTTTTT | CASSQANRLLGVLFSTNEKLFF
TRBJ1-2 | NA | TRBV5-4 | NA | 14 | TGTGCCAGCAGCCCGGGGCTCCGCAACTATGGCTACACCTTC | CASSPGLRNYGYTF